This T cell receptor beta chain was sequenced in a study of PD-L1 blockade in urothelial cancer (dated by TCRdb to the late 2010s). A note on the overall study: Therapy was started at some point between 2013 and 2015 for all patients, and atezolizumab 1,200 mg was administered intravenously every 3 weeks. Blood samples were analyzed at 3 weeks after treatment start (second dose) and at 6 weeks after treatment start. Twenty-nine patients had pretreatment blood TCR-seq, around 24 had at least one posttreatment blood collection, and around 24 had tumor TCR-seq. In the same patients, whole exome sequencing and RNA sequencing of pretreatment tumors were performed in addition to TCR sequencing. Durable clinical benefit meant progression-free survival longer than 6 months, and TCR features were also tested against progression-free and overall survival. An ECOG performance status of 0 or 1 was recorded for the patients, and 0 to 3 prior chemotherapy regimens had been received by the patients. An exploratory multi-omic analysis was conducted of the somatic, immune and clinical correlates of response to PD-L1 blockade with atezolizumab in urothelial cancer. Blood samples gave median yields of approximately 130,000 T cells and 82,636 unique TCRs, along with a median clonality of approximately 0.084. TCR sequencing covered pretreatment tumor samples and matched, serially collected peripheral blood taken before and after atezolizumab treatment. About 85% of the 29 patients were males with bladder-origin urothelial cancer, and about 60% of the 29 reported a prior smoking history. Durable clinical benefit was achieved by nine patients but not by the remaining 20.

Synthetic TCR analog templates were spiked into each PCR so that absolute template abundance could be estimated from read counts. The immunoSEQ assay was used to amplify TCRbeta CDR3 regions from genomic DNA with bias-controlled V and J gene primers. Sequencing of rearranged TCRbeta segments was performed at approximately 20X coverage. The authors' pipeline ran thus. Sequencing errors were corrected by clustering, and CDR3s were annotated against IMGT so that V, D and J genes could be assigned. Out-of-frame and stop-codon sequences were excluded, and only productive TCRbeta rearrangements were used in downstream analyses. Clonality was calculated as one minus the Shannon entropy normalized by the log of the number of unique productive sequences. Fisher's exact test with Benjamini-Hochberg correction, at a threshold of adjusted p below 0.01, was used to find clones that differed between time points or between blood and tumor. The clones in this table, taken by TCRdb from immuneACCESS, are in-frame only. Not every clone is retained; where verified, under half of the shortfall comes from an unresolved V gene, and the cause of the rest is unknown. Clonal size and the V and J genes are those of that table, whereas D and trimming came from the DNA. The sample includes about 82,000 clones, with more than 75% observed a single time. The leading ten clones occupy around a tenth of the sample.

Inclusive of the bounding cysteine and phenylalanine, the CDR3 is 15 residues long. Kept here is only the CDR3 DNA, which spans 45 bases and is read in frame from base 1. V is cut back by 4 bases and J by 0 bases, with 4 bases in the junction unmatched. For CDR1 and CDR2, the germline V gene lists MGHDK and SYGVNS. Points the paper makes about the study in general: Improved progression-free and overall survival was associated with having pretreatment peripheral blood TCR clonality below the median. Because the sample size was small (n of about 30) and many exploratory analyses were performed, the results are intended to be hypothesis-generating. Greater expansion of tumor-associated TCR clones in peripheral blood 3 weeks after the start of treatment was observed in patients with durable benefit (n of about 24, p = 0.022).

Details on this clone: What this receptor recognizes is not known. No base qualities exist here, and no much larger clone lies one base off it.

A total of approximately 27 patients with locally advanced or metastatic urothelial carcinoma, treated at Memorial Sloan Kettering on a trial protocol, made up the cohort. Peripheral blood mononuclear cells were collected pretreatment and during treatment, with between 1 and 8 total time points per patient. The Qiagen DNeasy Blood extraction kit was used to purify genomic DNA from total PBMCs and tumor samples. Collected pretreatment and during treatment, PBMCs were isolated and stored as previously described. The receptor comes from a man aged 65 to 85 with urothelial cancer. This material consisted of PBMCs, taken around atezolizumab (anti-PD-L1) treatment. Recombination joined TRBV25-1 with TRBJ2-3; TRBD2 matches 7 bases in the middle. The DNA reads TGTGCCAGCAGTGTGCTAGCGGCTAGCACAGATACGCAGTATTTT. Its protein is CASSVLAASTDTQYF.